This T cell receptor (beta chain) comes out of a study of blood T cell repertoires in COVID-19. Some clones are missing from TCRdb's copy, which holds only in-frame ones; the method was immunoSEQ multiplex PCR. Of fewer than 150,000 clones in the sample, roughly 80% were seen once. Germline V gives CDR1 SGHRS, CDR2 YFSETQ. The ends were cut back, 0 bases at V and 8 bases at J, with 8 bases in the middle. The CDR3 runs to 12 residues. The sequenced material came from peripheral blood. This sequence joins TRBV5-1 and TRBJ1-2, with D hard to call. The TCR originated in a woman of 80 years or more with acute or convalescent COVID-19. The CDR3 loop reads CASSLGGRGYTF. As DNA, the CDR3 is TGCGCCAGCAGCTTGGGTGGTCGGGGCTACACCTTC.